This TCR beta chain was sequenced in a study of TIL therapy for anti-PD-1-resistant metastatic lung cancer. About the research overall: Tumors were harvested before any PD-1/PD-L1 blockade. Median tumor PD-L1 proportion score was approximately 5.7%.

Comment on this clone: Its antigen remains unidentified.

Study observations and caveats: This highly selected cohort may not generalize to typical lung cancer patients.

This CDR3 is 17 amino acids long. Germline V gene lookup returns CDR1 SNHLY and CDR2 FYNNEI. The ends lost 6 bases at V and 5 bases at J; junction bases unmatched: 17. The time point denotes: pre-treatment sample, taken before nivolumab and TIL therapy. Sequencing used immunoSEQ v3. TCRdb keeps only in-frame clones here, not all; method: immunoSEQ multiplex PCR. The sample carries some 15,000 clones, around 86% recorded once. Sequencing was performed on blood, taken at baseline. The sequence came from a person aged 25 to 79 with non-small cell lung cancer. The genes are TRBV2 and TRBJ1-1; 8 bases line up with TRBD1. The CDR3 region is CASRAGRFGRGPTEAFF. Here the CDR3 DNA reads TGTGCCAGCAGAGCTGGTCGATTCGGCAGGGGGCCAACTGAAGCTTTCTTT.